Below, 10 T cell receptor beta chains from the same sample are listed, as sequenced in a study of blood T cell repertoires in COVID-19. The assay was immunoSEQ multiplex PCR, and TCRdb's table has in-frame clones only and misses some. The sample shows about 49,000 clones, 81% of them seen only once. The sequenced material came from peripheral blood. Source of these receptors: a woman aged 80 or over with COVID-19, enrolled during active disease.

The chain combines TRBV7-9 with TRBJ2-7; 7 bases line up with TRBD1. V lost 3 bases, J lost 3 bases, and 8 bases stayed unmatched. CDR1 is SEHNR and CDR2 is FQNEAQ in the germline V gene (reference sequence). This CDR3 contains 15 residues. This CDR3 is CASSFSEQGNYEQYF. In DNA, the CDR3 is TGTGCCAGCAGCTTTTCGGAACAGGGGAACTACGAGCAGTACTTC.

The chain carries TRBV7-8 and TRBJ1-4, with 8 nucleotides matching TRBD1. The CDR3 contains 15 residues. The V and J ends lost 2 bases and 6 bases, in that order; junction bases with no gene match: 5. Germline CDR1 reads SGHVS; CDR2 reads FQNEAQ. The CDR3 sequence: CASSLQGAGDEKLFF. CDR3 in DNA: TGTGCCAGCAGCTTACAGGGGGCGGGGGATGAAAAACTGTTTTTT.

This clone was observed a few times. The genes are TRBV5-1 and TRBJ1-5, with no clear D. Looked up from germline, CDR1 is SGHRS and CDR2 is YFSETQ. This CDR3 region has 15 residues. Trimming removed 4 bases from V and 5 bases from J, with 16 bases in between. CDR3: CASSVGGRIDQPQHF. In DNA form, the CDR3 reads TGCGCCAGCAGCGTGGGAGGGAGGATTGATCAGCCCCAGCATTTT.

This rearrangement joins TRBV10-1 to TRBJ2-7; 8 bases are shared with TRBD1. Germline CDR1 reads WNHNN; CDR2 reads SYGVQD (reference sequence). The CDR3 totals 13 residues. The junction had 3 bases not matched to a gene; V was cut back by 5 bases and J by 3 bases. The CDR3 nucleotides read TGCGCCAGCAGTTCGGGACAGGTCTACGAGCAGTACTTC. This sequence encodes CASSSGQVYEQYF.

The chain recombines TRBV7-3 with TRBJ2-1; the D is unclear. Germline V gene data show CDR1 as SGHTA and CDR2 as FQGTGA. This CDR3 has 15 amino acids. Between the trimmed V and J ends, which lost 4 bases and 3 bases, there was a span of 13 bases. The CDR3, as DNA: TGTGCCAGCAGCTCAACAAATAGCCTCTACAATGAGCAGTTCTTC. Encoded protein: CASSSTNSLYNEQFF.

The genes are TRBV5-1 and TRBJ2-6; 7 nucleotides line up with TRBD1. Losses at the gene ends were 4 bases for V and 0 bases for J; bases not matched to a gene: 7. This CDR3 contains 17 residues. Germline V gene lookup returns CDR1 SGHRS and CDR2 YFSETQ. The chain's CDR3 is CASSPGTADSGANVLTF. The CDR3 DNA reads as TGCGCCAGCAGCCCAGGGACAGCTGACTCTGGGGCCAACGTCCTGACTTTC.

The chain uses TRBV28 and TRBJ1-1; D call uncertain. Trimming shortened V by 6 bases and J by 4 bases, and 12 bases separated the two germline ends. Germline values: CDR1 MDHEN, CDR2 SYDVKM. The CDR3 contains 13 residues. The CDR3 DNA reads TGTGCCAGCAGCACCCCCCCCAGCACTGAAGCTTTCTTT. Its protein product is CASSTPPSTEAFF.

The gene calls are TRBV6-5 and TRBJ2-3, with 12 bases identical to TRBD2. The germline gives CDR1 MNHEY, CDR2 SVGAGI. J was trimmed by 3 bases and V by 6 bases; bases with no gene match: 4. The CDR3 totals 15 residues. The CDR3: CASSVLAGGTDTQYF. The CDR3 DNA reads TGTGCCAGCAGCGTACTAGCGGGAGGAACAGATACGCAGTATTTT.

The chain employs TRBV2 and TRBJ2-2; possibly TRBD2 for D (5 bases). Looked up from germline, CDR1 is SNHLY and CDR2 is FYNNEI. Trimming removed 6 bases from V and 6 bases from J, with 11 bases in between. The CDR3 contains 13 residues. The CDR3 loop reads CASSPTRSGELFF. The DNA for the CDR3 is TGTGCCAGCAGCCCAACTAGGTCCGGGGAGCTGTTTTTT.

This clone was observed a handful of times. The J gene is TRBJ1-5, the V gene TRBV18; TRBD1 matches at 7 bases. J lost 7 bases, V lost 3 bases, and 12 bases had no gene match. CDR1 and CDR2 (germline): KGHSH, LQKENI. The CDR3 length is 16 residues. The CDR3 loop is CASSPSPGGRGQPQHF. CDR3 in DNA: TGTGCCAGCTCACCCAGCCCAGGGGGAAGGGGGCAGCCCCAGCATTTT.